The sequence of this T cell receptor (beta chain) was determined in a study of blood T cell repertoires in COVID-19 (dated by TCRdb to the early 2020s). Regarding the complete study: Samples from collaborators originated in the United States, Italy and Spain and spanned both the acute and convalescent phases of COVID-19. The prospective study material was composed of cDNA or gDNA derived from T cells, B-cell-depleted T cells, or PBMCs. Deeply sampled blood TCRbeta repertoires from subjects exposed to, actively infected with, or recovered from COVID-19 were included in the dataset. The repertoires were released in a freely available public database intended as a resource for research on the immune response to SARS-CoV-2. The samples were drawn from the first 160 participants of the ongoing ImmuneRACE study and from 1,254 subjects provided by 6 global collaborators. Sample metadata almost always included a de-identified subject ID, COVID-19 status, age in years and sex. Where available, HLA class I and class II types were obtained from metadata supplied by the sample provider rather than from assay-based typing.

The immunoSEQ Assay, a bias-controlled multiplex PCR, was used to amplify TCRbeta CDR3 regions from genomic DNA. The authors processed their data as follows. The number of nucleated cells in each sample was estimated by amplification of reference gene primers within the assay. To quantify the absolute abundance of each unique TCRbeta CDR3 rearrangement, sequence reads were collapsed and filtered. For each sample, productive Simpson clonality was calculated as the square root of Simpson's diversity index across productive rearrangements. The immuneACCESS repertoire file appears here via TCRdb, limited to in-frame rearrangements. These files lack a portion of the clones; in checked studies, under half of the deficit traces to unresolved V genes, and the cause of the others is not known. The V and J calls and clone size were taken over from that table, and D and trimming were inferred from the DNA. Within this sample are 130,000 to 150,000 clones, with 80% to 90% of them counted one time only. The ten biggest clones cover 30% to 45% of the sample.

As regards this clone: Its antigen specificity is not known. Per-base quality was not reported, and no clone a single base away is much larger than it.

Beyond this particular receptor, the publication reports: Clinical and demographic metadata were provided uncurated, with the amount varying by source and participant.

From a lookup of the germline V gene, CDR1 and CDR2 are MDHEN and SYDVKM. From its cysteine to its phenylalanine, the CDR3 spans 15 amino acids. CDR3 DNA only is kept here, 45 bases in frame from base 1. V is pared back by 10 bases and J by 0 bases, with 13 bases lying between the germline termini. Whole blood was collected in K2EDTA tubes by collaborating institutions according to the institutions' own protocols. For TCRbeta analysis, collaborators shipped samples in one of three forms: frozen whole blood, isolated PBMCs, or DNA extracted from either of those sample types. The receptor comes from a human donor in a cohort sampled during active COVID-19. The sequence joins TRBV28 to TRBJ2-6; no D gene can be assigned with confidence. The sample was peripheral blood. The CDR3 amino acid sequence is: CATLDSSSGANVLTF. The DNA sequence is TGTGCCACCCTTGACTCCAGCTCTGGGGCCAACGTCCTGACTTTC.